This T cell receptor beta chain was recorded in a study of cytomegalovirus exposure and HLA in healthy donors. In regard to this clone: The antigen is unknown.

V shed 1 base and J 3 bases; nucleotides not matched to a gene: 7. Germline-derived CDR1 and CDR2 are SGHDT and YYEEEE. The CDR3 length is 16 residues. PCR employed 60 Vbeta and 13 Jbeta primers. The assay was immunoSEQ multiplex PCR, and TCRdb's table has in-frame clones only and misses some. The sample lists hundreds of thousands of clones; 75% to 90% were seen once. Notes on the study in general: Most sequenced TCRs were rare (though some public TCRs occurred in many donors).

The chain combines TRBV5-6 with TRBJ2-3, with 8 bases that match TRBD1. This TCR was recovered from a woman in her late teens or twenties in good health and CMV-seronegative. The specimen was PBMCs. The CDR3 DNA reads TGTGCCAGCAGCTTGAGATGGACAGGGTTTACAGATACGCAGTATTTT. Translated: CASSLRWTGFTDTQYF. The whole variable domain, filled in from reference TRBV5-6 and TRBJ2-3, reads DAGVTQSPTHLIKTRGQQVTLRCSPKSGHDTVSWYQQALGQGPQFIFQYYEEEERQRGNFPDRFSGHQFPNYSSELNVNALLLGDSALYLCASSLRWTGFTDTQYFGPGTRLTVL.